These 19 T cell receptor beta chains were sequenced from one sample in a study of Graves' ophthalmopathy and Graves' hyperthyroidism. Amplification of TCR beta CDR3 regions used RNA transcripts. HTBI-primed RT-PCR formed the first round, and a multiplex PCR formed the second. TCRdb recomputed calls from the multiplex PCR reads with MiXCR, one row per CDR3 protein. The table includes about 480,000 distinct CDR3 sequences, roughly 14% detected once. Sequenced input: blood. These receptors came from a woman between 25 and 40 years old with Graves' ophthalmopathy.

This clonotype was recorded at least ten times. V is TRBV24-1 and J is TRBJ2-7; a weak D match, TRBD1 (6 bases). CDR1 and CDR2 from the germline V gene are KGHDR and SFDVKD. The germline V and J ends were trimmed by 9 bases and 4 bases, with 21 bases remaining between them. CDR3 length: 15 amino acids. The chain's CDR3 is CATSRAQGIYYEQYF. CDR3 DNA sequence: TGTGCCACCTCAAGGGCGCAGGGGATTTATTACGAGCAGTACTTC.

This clonotype was observed at least ten times. V is TRBV12-3 or TRBV12-4 and J is TRBJ2-7; TRBD2 aligns across 7 bases. The V gene end was trimmed by 7 bases and the J gene end by 5 bases; junction bases not matched to a gene: 17. The CDR3 contains 16 residues. The CDR3 sequence: CASTLGRGGIADEQYF. The CDR3 nucleotides are TGTGCCAGCACCCTGGGGAGGGGCGGTATAGCGGACGAGCAGTACTTC.

This clonotype was picked up a small number of times. This chain links TRBV7-2 with TRBJ2-7; 13 bases line up with TRBD2. V dropped 7 bases and J dropped 6; count of bases not matched to a gene: 6. The CDR3 consists of 14 residues. Germline-derived CDR1 and CDR2 are SGHTA and FQGNSA. DNA for the CDR3: TGTGCCAGCACCCGGACTAGCGGGAGTATCGAGCAGTACTTC. The encoded protein is CASTRTSGSIEQYF. The variable domain in full, with the rest retrieved from reference TRBV7-2 and TRBJ2-7, is GAGVSQSPSNKVTEKGKDVELRCDPISGHTALYWYRQSLGQGLEFLIYFQGNSAPDKSGLPSDRFSAERTGGSVSTLTIQRTQQEDSAVYLCASTRTSGSIEQYFGPGTRLTVT.

In its sample, this clonotype was seen many times. V usage is TRBV28 and J usage is TRBJ1-2, with unresolved D. Germline loops: CDR1 MDHEN, CDR2 SYDVKM. The CDR3 has 13 amino acids. V was pared by 5 bases and J by 0 bases, with 7 bases between. The CDR3 reads CASSIKPNYGYTF. The CDR3 DNA reads TGTGCCAGCAGTATAAAACCTAACTATGGCTACACCTTC.

On this clonotype itself: Germline and junction disagree at one end, which may indicate a read error. The chain employs TRBV4-1 and TRBJ2-4; 10 nucleotides line up with TRBD2. The CDR3 consists of 15 residues. The germline gives CDR1 MGHRA, CDR2 YSYEKL. The DNA of the CDR3 is TGCGCCAGCAGCCAAGGCCTAGCGGGAGTAAACATTAAGTACTTC. Translated, it gives CASSQGLAGVNIKYF.

This clonotype has a count of ten or more. V is TRBV27 and J is TRBJ1-1; D is unresolved. The CDR3 consists of 13 residues. V lost 3 bases, J lost 3 bases, and 8 bases lay in between. The germline gives CDR1 MNHEY, CDR2 SMNVEV (reference sequence). In DNA form, the CDR3 reads TGTGCCAGCAGTTTCCGCCCTGACACTGAAGCTTTCTTT. This translates into CASSFRPDTEAFF.

This clonotype showed up just a few times. The chain combines TRBV6-1 with TRBJ2-2, with D possibly TRBD1 on 8 matching bases. V gave up 7 bases and J gave up 5 bases, with 17 bases separating them. Germline CDR1 MNHNS, CDR2 SASEGT. CDR3 length: 15 residues. The CDR3 loop is CASTQIQGGTGELFF. The DNA for the CDR3 is TGTGCCAGCACCCAAATACAGGGGGGGACCGGGGAGCTGTTTTTT.

This clonotype was observed many times. The chain joins TRBV30 to TRBJ2-2; D unresolved. V lost 4 bases to trimming and J lost 1 base, with 4 bases between them. The CDR3 extends over 12 amino acids. Germline CDR1 GTSNPN, CDR2 SVGIG (reference sequence). The CDR3 bases are TGTGCCTGGACGGAGAACACCGGGGAGCTGTTTTTT. As protein: CAWTENTGELFF.

As to this clonotype: Sequence at one end of the junction differs from germline and may be a read error. DNA for the CDR3: TGCGCCAGCAGCCAACCCGTGGGGGCATCCGGAAACACCGGGGAGCTGCTTTTT. Residues: CASSQPVGASGNTGELLF. The chain joins TRBV4-1 to TRBJ2-2, with D maybe TRBD1 (6 bases). The CDR3 totals 18 residues. In germline, CDR1 is MGHRA, CDR2 YSYEKL.

At least ten counts were recorded for this clonotype. V and J are TRBV30 and TRBJ2-7; no reliable D call. Between the trimmed V and J ends, which lost 3 bases and 3 bases, there was a span of 6 bases. There are 11 residues in the CDR3. In germline, CDR1 is GTSNPN, CDR2 SVGIG (reference sequence). The CDR3 spells CAWRNVYEQYF. The CDR3 DNA is TGTGCCTGGAGGAACGTCTACGAGCAGTACTTC. Combining the CDR3 with reference TRBV30 and TRBJ2-7 gives the whole variable domain SQTIHQWPATLVQPVGSPLSLECTVEGTSNPNLYWYRQAAGRGLQLLFYSVGIGQISSEVPQNLSASRPQDRQFILSSKKLLLSDSGFYLCAWRNVYEQYFGPGTRLTVT.

This clonotype was counted between two and nine times. This rearrangement joins TRBV6-1 to TRBJ2-2; TRBD1 aligns across 11 bases. The CDR3 has 17 amino acids. The V gene end was trimmed by 7 bases and the J gene end by 3 bases; junction bases not matched to a gene: 10. In germline, CDR1 is MNHNS, CDR2 SASEGT. For the CDR3, the DNA is TGTGCCAGCAATCTTCGGACAGGGGGCGGCTACACCGGGGAGCTGTTTTTT. As protein: CASNLRTGGGYTGELFF.

This clonotype was counted at least ten times. The J gene is TRBJ1-3, the V gene TRBV18, with 9 bases fitting TRBD1. CDR1 is KGHSH and CDR2 is LQKENI in the germline V gene. With 2 bases clipped from V and 3 bases from J, the junction kept 2 bases outside the gene matches. The length of the CDR3 is 15 residues. CDR3 protein: CASSPGGQGGNTIYF. Written as DNA, the CDR3 is TGTGCCAGCTCACCAGGGGGACAGGGTGGAAACACCATATATTTT.

At least ten counts were recorded for this clonotype. V usage is TRBV6-1 and J usage is TRBJ1-2; D is perhaps TRBD1 (6 bases). The CDR3 has 15 amino acids. Trimming took 6 bases from V and 5 from J, leaving 19 bases between them. CDR1 and CDR2 from the germline V gene are MNHNS and SASEGT. The CDR3 DNA follows: TGTGCCAGCAGCTCGAATAAAGGGGGATTGTATGGCTACACCTTC. It is translated as CASSSNKGGLYGYTF.

Ten or more counts support this clonotype. The genes are TRBV9 and TRBJ2-5; either TRBD1 or TRBD2 may fit D (6 bases each). V shed 0 bases and J shed 5 bases, with 11 bases lying between them. This CDR3 has 14 residues. Germline CDR1 is SGDLS and CDR2 is YYNGEE. CDR3 in DNA: TGTGCCAGCAGCGTAGACTGGAGGGGGGAGACCCAGTACTTC. Translated: CASSVDWRGETQYF. Full variable domain (rest looked up from reference TRBV9 and TRBJ2-5): DSGVTQTPKHLITATGQRVTLRCSPRSGDLSVYWYQQSLDQGLQFLIQYYNGEERAKGNILERFSAQQFPDLHSELNLSSLELGDSALYFCASSVDWRGETQYFGPGTRLLVL.

This clonotype was found many times. The chain is built from TRBV30 and TRBJ2-7; 9 bases line up with TRBD1. The junction had 8 bases not matched to a gene; V was cut back by 2 bases and J by 3 bases. Germline V gene sequence: CDR1 GTSNPN, CDR2 SVGIG (reference sequence). This CDR3 spans 15 amino acids. The CDR3 region is CAWSPGQGTIYEQYF. As DNA, the CDR3 is TGTGCCTGGAGTCCGGGACAGGGAACTATCTACGAGCAGTACTTC. The variable domain in full, with the rest retrieved from reference TRBV30 and TRBJ2-7, is SQTIHQWPATLVQPVGSPLSLECTVEGTSNPNLYWYRQAAGRGLQLLFYSVGIGQISSEVPQNLSASRPQDRQFILSSKKLLLSDSGFYLCAWSPGQGTIYEQYFGPGTRLTVT.

The chain recombines TRBV7-3 with TRBJ2-2, with D perhaps matching TRBD2 (7 bases). Trimming removed 4 bases from V and 2 bases from J, with 14 bases in between. The germline CDR1 and CDR2 sequences are SGHTA and FQGTGA. The CDR3 runs to 16 residues. The CDR3 bases are TGTGCCAGCAGCTCAATGGGGGGGCTTAACACCGGGGAGCTGTTTTTT. The encoded protein is CASSSMGGLNTGELFF. Together with reference TRBV7-3 and TRBJ2-2, the CDR3 gives the full variable domain: GAGVSQTPSNKVTEKGKYVELRCDPISGHTALYWYRQSLGQGPEFLIYFQGTGAADDSGLPNDRFFAVRPEGSVSTLKIQRTERGDSAVYLCASSSMGGLNTGELFFGEGSRLTVL.

This clonotype was observed many times. The chain combines TRBV30 with TRBJ1-1; perhaps TRBD1 as D (6 bases). The CDR3 spans 12 residues. V was shortened by 3 bases and J by 7 bases, with 12 bases between the two germline ends. Germline V gene sequence: CDR1 GTSNPN, CDR2 SVGIG (reference sequence). The DNA for the CDR3 is TGTGCCTGGAGCACCGGGGGCTATGAAGCTTTCTTT. The encoded protein is CAWSTGGYEAFF.

This clonotype was recorded at least ten times. The rearrangement uses TRBV28 and TRBJ1-5; D is unclear. Germline CDR1 MDHEN, CDR2 SYDVKM. CDR3 length: 14 amino acids. The V end lost 5 bases, the J end lost 10 bases, and 18 bases lay between the germline ends. The CDR3 loop is CASSATVAISPQHF. The DNA of the CDR3 is TGTGCCAGCAGTGCGACGGTAGCAATCAGCCCCCAGCATTTT.

There are many counts of this clonotype. V usage is TRBV20-1 and J usage is TRBJ2-7; TRBD2 matches 9 bases. In germline, CDR1 is DFQATT, CDR2 SNEGSKA (reference sequence). With 3 bases clipped from V and 11 bases from J, the junction kept 8 bases outside the gene matches. CDR3 length: 12 residues. CDR3 coding DNA: TGCAGTGCTAGTTCCCACGCGGGGGGGGAGTACTTC. Translation gives CSASSHAGGEYF.